This entry is about one T cell receptor (beta chain). This sample stems from a study of blood T cell repertoires in COVID-19. Authors' data handling: Amplification of reference gene primers provided the estimated nucleated cell counts. Some clones are missing from TCRdb's copy, which holds only in-frame ones; the method was immunoSEQ multiplex PCR. The V and J calls and the clone size are those of that table, but D and trimming were determined from the DNA. The sample carries under 250,000 clones, about nine tenths recorded once. CDR3 length: 13 amino acids. V lost 2 bases to trimming and J lost 6 bases; unmatched junction nucleotides: 4. CDR1 SGHTS and CDR2 YDEGEE come from the germline V gene.

This chain connects TRBV5-8 to TRBJ2-7; 8 positions agree with TRBD2. The clonotype comes from a man aged 60 to 75 who had recovered from COVID-19. Input material: peripheral blood. The CDR3 region is CASSFSGSFEQYF. The CDR3 DNA reads TGTGCCAGCAGCTTCAGCGGGAGCTTCGAGCAGTACTTC.